The source of this TCR beta chain is a study of OX40 agonist ivuxolimab in advanced cancers. On the study more broadly: Patients with prior anti-PD-1, anti-PD-L1 or anti-CTLA-4 therapy were eligible; 40% had some. Study-level results: Expanded peripheral T cell antigen specificity was not determined. Near-lowest levels of clonal expansion characterized partial responders at 0.1-3.0 mg/kg.

The data were produced by immunoSEQ multiplex PCR, yet TCRdb's version contains in-frame clones alone and is incomplete. The repertoire holds about 40,000 clones, with 80% to 90% as singletons. Individuals having autoimmune disease history or systemic immunosuppression were not enrolled. Comment on this clone: Its antigen is currently unknown.

The CDR3 length is 12 residues. V gave up 6 bases and J gave up 5 bases; unmatched junction bases: 3. CDR1 and CDR2 from the germline V gene are SNHLY and FYNNEI. The material was CD4+ or CD8+ T cells sorted from blood, obtained in a trial of the OX40 agonist ivuxolimab. The V gene is TRBV2, the J gene TRBJ1-2, with 7 bases identical to TRBD1. This receptor was identified in an adult with an advanced solid tumor such as melanoma, head and neck, liver or kidney cancer. CDR3 in DNA: TGTGCCAGCAGCGAGACAGGGTATGGCTACACCTTC. It encodes CASSETGYGYTF.